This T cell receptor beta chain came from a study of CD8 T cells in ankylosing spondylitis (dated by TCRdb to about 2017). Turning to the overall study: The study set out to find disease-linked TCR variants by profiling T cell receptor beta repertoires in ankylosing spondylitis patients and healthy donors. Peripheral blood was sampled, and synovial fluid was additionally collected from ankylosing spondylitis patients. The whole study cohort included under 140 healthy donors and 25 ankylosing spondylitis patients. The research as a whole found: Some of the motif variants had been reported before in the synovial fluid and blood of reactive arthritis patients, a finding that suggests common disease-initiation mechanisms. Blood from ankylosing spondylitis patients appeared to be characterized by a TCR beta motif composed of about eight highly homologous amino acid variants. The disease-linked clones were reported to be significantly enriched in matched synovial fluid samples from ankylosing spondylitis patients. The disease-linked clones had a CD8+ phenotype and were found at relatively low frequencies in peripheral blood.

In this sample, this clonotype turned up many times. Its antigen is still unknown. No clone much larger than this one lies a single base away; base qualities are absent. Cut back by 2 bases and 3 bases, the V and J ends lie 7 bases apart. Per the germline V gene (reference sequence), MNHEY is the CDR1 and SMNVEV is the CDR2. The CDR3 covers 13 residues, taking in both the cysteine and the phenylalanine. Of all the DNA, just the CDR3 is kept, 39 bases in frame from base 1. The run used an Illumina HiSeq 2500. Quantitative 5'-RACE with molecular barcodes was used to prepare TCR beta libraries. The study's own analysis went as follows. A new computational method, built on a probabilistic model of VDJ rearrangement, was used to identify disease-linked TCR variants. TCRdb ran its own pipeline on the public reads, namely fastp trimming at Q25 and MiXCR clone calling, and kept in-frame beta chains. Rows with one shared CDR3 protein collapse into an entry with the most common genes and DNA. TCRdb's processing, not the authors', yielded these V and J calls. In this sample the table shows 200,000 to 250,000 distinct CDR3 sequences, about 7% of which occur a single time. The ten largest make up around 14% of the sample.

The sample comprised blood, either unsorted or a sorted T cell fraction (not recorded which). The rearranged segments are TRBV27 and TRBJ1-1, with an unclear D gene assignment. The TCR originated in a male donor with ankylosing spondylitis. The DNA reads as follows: TGTGCCAGCAGTTTAACTAGGGACACTGAAGCTTTCTTT. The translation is CASSLTRDTEAFF.